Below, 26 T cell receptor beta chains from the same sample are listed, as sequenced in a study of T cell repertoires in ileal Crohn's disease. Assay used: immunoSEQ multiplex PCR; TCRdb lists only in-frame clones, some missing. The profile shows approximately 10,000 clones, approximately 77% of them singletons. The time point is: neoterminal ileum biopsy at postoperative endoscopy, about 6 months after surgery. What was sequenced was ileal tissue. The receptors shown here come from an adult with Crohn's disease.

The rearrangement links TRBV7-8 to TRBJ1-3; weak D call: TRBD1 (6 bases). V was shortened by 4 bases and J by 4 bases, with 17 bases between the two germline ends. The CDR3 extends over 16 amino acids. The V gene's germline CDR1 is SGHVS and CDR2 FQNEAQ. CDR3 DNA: TGTGCCAGCAGCTCTCAGACAGGACGAGTCGGAAACACCATATATTTT. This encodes CASSSQTGRVGNTIYF.

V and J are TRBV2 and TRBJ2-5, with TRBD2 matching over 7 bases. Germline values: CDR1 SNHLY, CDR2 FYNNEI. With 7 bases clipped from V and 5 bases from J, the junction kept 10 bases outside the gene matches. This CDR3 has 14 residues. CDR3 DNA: TGTGCCAGCAATAATCGGGGGAGGGGCGAGACCCAGTACTTC. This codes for CASNNRGRGETQYF.

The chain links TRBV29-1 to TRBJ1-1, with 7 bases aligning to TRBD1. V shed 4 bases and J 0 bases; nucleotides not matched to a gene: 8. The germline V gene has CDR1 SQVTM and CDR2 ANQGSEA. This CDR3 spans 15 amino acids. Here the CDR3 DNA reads TGCAGCGTTGTTGGTTGGACAGGCATGAACACTGAAGCTTTCTTT. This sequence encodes CSVVGWTGMNTEAFF.

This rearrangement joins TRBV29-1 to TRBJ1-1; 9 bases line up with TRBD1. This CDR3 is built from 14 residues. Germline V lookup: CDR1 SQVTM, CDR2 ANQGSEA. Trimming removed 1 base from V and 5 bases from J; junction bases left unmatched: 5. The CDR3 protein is CSVEVTGGRTEAFF. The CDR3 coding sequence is TGCAGCGTTGAAGTGACAGGGGGTAGAACTGAAGCTTTCTTT.

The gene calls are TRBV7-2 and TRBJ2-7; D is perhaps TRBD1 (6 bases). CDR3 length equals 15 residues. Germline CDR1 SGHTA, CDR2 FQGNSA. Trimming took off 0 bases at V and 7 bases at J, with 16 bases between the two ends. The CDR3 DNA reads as TGTGCCAGCAGCTTAGCGTCAACCGCTACAGGGGAGCAGTACTTC. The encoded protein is CASSLASTATGEQYF.

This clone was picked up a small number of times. The CDR3 here is CASRPPGGSNQPQHF. CDR3 sequence (DNA): TGTGCCAGCAGGCCTCCCGGGGGGAGCAATCAGCCCCAGCATTTT. This chain links TRBV11-2 with TRBJ1-5; TRBD1 might be the D (5 bases). CDR1 is SGHAT and CDR2 is FQNNGV in the germline V gene. This CDR3 contains 15 residues. The V and J ends lost 6 bases and 1 base respectively, with 13 bases between them. Supplemented by reference TRBV11-2 and TRBJ1-5, the full variable domain reads EAGVAQSPRYKIIEKRQSVAFWCNPISGHATLYWYQQILGQGPKLLIQFQNNGVVDDSQLPKDRFSAERLKGVDSTLKIQPAKLEDSAVYLCASRPPGGSNQPQHFGDGTRLSIL.

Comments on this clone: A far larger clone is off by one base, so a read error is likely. The CDR3 protein is CASSDSSQRGTQETLYF. The CDR3 bases are TGTGCCAGCAGTGACTCGAGCCAGCGGGGGACACAAGAGACCCTGTACTTC. V gene TRBV6-4 combines with J gene TRBJ2-5, with TRBD2 matching 8 bases. Germline V gives CDR1 MRHNA, CDR2 SNTAGT. The CDR3 is 17 residues long.

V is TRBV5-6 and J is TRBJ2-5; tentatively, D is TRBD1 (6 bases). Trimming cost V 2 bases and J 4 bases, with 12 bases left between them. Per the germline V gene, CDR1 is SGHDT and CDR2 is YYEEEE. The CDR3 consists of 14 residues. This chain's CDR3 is CASSLGQRGETQYF. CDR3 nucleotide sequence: TGTGCCAGCAGCTTAGGACAGAGGGGAGAGACCCAGTACTTC.

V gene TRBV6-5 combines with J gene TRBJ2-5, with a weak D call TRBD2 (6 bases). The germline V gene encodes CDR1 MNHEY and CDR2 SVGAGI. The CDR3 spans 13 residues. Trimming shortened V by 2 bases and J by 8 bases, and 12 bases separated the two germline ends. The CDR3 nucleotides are TGTGCCAGCAGTTACAGCGGGCGATTTACCCAGTACTTC. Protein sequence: CASSYSGRFTQYF.

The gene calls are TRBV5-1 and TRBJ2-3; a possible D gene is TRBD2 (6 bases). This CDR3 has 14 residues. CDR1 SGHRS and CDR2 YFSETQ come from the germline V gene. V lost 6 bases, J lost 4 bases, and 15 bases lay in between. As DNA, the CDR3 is TGCGCCAGCAAAGTACAGACGGGGGCAGATACGCAGTATTTT. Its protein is CASKVQTGADTQYF.

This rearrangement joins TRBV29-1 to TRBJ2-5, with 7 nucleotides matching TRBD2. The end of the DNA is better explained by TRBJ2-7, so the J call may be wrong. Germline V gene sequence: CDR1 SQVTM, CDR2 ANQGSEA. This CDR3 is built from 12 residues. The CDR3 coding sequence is TGCAGCGTTGTTGCGGGAGTGGGCGAGCAGTACTTC. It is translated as CSVVAGVGEQYF.

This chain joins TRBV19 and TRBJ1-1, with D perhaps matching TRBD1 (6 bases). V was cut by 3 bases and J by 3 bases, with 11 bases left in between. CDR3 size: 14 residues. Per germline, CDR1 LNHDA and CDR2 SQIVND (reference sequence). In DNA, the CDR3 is TGTGCCAGTAGTATGGGAGGGGGGCACACTGAAGCTTTCTTT. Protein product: CASSMGGGHTEAFF.

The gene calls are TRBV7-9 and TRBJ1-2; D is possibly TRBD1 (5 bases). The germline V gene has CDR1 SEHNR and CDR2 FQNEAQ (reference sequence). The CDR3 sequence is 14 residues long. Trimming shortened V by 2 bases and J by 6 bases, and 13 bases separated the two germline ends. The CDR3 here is CASSLIGRVDGYTF. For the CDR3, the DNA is TGTGCCAGCAGCTTAATCGGCAGGGTGGATGGCTACACCTTC.

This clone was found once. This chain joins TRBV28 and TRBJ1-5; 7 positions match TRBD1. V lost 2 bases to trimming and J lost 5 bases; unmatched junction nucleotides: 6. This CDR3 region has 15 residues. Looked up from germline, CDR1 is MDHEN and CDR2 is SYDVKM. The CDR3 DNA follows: TGTGCCAGCAGTTTAGGAGGGGGCGGTCATCAGCCCCAGCATTTT. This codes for CASSLGGGGHQPQHF.

CDR3 in DNA: TGTGCCAGCAGGGGGGGGTACACCGGGGAGCTGTTTTTT. Translated, it gives CASRGGYTGELFF. The V and J genes are TRBV9 and TRBJ2-2; 7 nucleotides agree with TRBD2. V was clipped by 5 bases and J by 3 bases; unmatched bases: 1. This CDR3 region has 13 residues. CDR1 is SGDLS, CDR2 YYNGEE, per germline.

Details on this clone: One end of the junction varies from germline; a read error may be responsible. Here the CDR3 DNA reads TGTGCTAGCAGCTCCGGGACAGGTTTCAATGAGCAGTTCTTC. This gives the protein CASSSGTGFNEQFF. This chain links TRBV7-7 with TRBJ2-1; 8 nucleotides align to TRBD1. This CDR3 has 14 residues. The germline CDR1 and CDR2 sequences are SSHAT and FNYEAQ (reference sequence).

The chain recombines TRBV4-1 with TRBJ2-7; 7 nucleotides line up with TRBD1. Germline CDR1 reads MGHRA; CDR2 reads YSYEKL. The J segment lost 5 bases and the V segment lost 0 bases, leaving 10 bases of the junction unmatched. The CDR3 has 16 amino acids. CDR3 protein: CASSQDGIGGKDEQYF. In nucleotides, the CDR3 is TGCGCCAGCAGCCAAGACGGAATAGGGGGCAAGGACGAGCAGTACTTC.

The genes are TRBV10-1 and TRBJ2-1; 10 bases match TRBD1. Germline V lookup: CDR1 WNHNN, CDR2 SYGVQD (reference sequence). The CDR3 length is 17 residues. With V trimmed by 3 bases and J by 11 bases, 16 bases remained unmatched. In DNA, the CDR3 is TGCGCCAGCAGTGACCGTTGGGACAGGGGCGACCTGGGGCAGCAGTTCTTC. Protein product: CASSDRWDRGDLGQQFF.

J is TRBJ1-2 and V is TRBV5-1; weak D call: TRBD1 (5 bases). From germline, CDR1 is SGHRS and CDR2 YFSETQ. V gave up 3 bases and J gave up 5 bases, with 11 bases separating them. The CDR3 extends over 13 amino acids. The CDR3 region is CASSSADRYGYTF. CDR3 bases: TGCGCCAGCAGCTCGGCTGACAGATATGGCTACACCTTC. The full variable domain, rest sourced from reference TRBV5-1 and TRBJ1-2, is KAGVTQTPRYLIKTRGQQVTLSCSPISGHRSVSWYQQTPGQGLQFLFEYFSETQRNKGNFPGRFSGRQFSNSRSEMNVSTLELGDSALYLCASSSADRYGYTFGSGTRLTVV.

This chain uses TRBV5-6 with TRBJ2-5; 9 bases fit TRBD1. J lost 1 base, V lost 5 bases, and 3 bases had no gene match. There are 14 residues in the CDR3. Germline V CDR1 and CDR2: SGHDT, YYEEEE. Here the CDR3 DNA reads TGTGCCAGCAGAGGGACAGGGTTCCAAGAGACCCAGTACTTC. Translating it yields CASRGTGFQETQYF.

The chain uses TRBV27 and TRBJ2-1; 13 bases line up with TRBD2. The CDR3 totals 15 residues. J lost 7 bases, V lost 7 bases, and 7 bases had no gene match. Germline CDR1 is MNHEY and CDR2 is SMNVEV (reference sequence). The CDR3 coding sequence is TGTGCCAGCACCACACTAGCGGGAGGGCCAAATGAGCAGTTCTTC. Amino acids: CASTTLAGGPNEQFF.

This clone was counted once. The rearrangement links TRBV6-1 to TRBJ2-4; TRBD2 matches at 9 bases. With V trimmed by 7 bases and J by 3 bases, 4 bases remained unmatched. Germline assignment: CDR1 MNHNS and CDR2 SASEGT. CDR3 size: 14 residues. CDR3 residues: CASKREAGKNIQYF. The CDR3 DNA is TGTGCCAGCAAGCGGGAGGCGGGCAAAAACATTCAGTACTTC.

Here the CDR3 DNA reads TGTGCCAGCAGTCCAGGGGGGATTTCCTACAATGAGCAGTTCTTC. It codes for CASSPGGISYNEQFF. The rearrangement links TRBV25-1 to TRBJ2-1, with a weak D call TRBD1 (7 bases). The length of the CDR3 is 15 residues. CDR1 MGHDK and CDR2 SYGVNS come from the germline V gene. With 5 bases removed from V and 1 base from J, the gap between germline ends came to 12 bases.

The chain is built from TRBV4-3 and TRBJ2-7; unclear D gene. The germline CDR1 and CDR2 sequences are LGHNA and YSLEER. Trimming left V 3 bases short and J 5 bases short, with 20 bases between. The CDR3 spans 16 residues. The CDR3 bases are TGCGCCAGCAGCCAGTATGTGACTGGCGGCTTCCACGAGCAGTACTTC. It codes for CASSQYVTGGFHEQYF.

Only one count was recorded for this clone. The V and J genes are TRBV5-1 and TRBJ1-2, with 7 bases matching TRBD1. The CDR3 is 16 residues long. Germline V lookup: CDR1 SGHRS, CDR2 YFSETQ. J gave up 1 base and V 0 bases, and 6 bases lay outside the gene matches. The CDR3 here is CASSLAGGQFNYGYTF. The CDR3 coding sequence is TGCGCCAGCAGCTTGGCCGGGGGACAGTTTAACTATGGCTACACCTTC.

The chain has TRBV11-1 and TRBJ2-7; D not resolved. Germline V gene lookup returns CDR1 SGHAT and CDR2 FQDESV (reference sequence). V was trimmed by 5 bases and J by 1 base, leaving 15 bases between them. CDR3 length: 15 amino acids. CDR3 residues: CASSLNNGASYEQYF. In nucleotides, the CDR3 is TGTGCCAGCAGCCTTAACAACGGAGCATCCTACGAGCAGTACTTC.